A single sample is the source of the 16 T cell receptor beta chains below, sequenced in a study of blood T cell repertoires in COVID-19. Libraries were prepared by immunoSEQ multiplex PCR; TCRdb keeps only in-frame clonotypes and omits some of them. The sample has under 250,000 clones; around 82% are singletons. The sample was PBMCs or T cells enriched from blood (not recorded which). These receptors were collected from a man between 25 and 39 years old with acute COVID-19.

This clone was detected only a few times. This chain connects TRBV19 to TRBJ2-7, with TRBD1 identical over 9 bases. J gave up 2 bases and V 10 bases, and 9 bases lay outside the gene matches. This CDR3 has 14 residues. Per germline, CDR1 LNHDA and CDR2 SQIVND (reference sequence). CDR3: CATTGGQGPYEQYF. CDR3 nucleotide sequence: TGTGCCACCACAGGCGGACAGGGGCCCTACGAGCAGTACTTC.

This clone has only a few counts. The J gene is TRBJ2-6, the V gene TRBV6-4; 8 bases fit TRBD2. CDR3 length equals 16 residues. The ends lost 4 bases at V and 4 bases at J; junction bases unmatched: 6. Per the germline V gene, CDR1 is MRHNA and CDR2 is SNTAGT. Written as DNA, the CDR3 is TGTGCCAGCAGTGCCGGGGGGGCCTCCGGGGCCAACGTCCTGACTTTC. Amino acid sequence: CASSAGGASGANVLTF.

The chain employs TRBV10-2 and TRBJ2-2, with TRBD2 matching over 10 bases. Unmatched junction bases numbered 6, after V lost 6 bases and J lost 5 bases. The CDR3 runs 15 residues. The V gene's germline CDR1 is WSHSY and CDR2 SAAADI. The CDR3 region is CASRASGGLTGELFF. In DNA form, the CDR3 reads TGCGCCAGCAGAGCTAGCGGGGGTCTAACCGGGGAGCTGTTTTTT.

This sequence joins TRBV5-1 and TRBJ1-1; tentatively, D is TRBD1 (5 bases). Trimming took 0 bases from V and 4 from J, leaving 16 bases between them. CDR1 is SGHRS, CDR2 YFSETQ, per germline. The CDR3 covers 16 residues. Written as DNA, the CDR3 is TGCGCCAGCAGCTTGGATGTAAGGTCCGGGGGCACTGAAGCTTTCTTT. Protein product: CASSLDVRSGGTEAFF.

CDR3 nucleotides: TGTGCCAGCGTAAAGGCTGGGGGGACTGAAGCTTTCTTT. Translated, it gives CASVKAGGTEAFF. This rearrangement joins TRBV6-5 to TRBJ1-1, with a tentative D call TRBD1 (5 bases). V lost 8 bases, J lost 5 bases, and 15 bases lay in between. CDR1 and CDR2 (germline): MNHEY, SVGAGI. This CDR3 is built from 13 residues.

In DNA, the CDR3 is TGTGCCAGCAGCTTACGGTCAGGACAGGGGGTGTCAGATACGCAGTATTTT. Amino acid sequence: CASSLRSGQGVSDTQYF. The V call is TRBV7-3, the J call TRBJ2-3; 10 positions match TRBD1. Per germline, CDR1 SGHTA and CDR2 FQGTGA. The J segment lost 4 bases and the V segment lost 2 bases, leaving 9 bases of the junction unmatched. This CDR3 is built from 17 residues.

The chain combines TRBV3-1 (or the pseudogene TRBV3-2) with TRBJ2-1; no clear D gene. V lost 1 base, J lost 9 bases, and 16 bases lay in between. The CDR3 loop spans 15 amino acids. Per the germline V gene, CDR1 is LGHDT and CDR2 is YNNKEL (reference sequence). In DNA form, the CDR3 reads TGTGCCAGCAGCCAAGCTGCTCCTCTAATTGGTGAGCAGTTCTTC. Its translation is CASSQAAPLIGEQFF.

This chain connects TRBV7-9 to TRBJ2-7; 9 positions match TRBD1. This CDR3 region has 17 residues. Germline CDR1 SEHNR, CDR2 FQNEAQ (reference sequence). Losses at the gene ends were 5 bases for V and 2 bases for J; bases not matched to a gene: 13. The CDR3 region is CASSVQGAGMRPYEQYF. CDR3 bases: TGTGCCAGCAGCGTACAGGGGGCCGGGATGAGGCCCTACGAGCAGTACTTC.

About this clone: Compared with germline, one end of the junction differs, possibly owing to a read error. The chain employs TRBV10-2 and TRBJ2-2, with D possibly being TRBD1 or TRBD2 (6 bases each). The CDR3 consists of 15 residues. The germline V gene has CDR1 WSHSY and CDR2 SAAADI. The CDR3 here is CATSGGGASTGELFF. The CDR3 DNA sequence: TGCGCCACCAGTGGGGGCGGGGCTTCCACCGGGGAGCTGTTTTTT.

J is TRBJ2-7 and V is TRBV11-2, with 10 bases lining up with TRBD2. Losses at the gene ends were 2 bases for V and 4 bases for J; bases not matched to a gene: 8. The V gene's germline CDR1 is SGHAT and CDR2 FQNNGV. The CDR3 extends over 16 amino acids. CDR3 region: CASSLNHLAGVYEQYF. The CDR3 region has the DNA TGTGCCAGCAGCTTAAATCACCTAGCGGGGGTGTACGAGCAGTACTTC.

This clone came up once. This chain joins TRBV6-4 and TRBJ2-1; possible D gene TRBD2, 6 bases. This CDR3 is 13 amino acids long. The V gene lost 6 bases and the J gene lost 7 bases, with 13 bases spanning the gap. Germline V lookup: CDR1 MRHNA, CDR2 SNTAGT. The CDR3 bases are TGTGCCAGCAGCCTGGTGGAGGGGAATGAGCAGTTCTTC. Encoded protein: CASSLVEGNEQFF.

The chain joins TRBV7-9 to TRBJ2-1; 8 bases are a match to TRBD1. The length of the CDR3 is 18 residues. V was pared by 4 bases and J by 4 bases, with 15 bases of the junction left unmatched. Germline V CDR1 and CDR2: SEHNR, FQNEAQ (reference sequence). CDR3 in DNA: TGTGCCAGCAGCTCCGAGAGACCGGGACAGGAGGTATACAATGAGCAGTTCTTC. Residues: CASSSERPGQEVYNEQFF.

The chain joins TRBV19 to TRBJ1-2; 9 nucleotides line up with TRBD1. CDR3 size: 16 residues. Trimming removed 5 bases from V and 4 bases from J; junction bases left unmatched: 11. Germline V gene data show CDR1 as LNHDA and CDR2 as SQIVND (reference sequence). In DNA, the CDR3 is TGTGCCAGTAGTCCCTTCACAGGGGGCTCAGGCTATGGCTACACCTTC. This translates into CASSPFTGGSGYGYTF.

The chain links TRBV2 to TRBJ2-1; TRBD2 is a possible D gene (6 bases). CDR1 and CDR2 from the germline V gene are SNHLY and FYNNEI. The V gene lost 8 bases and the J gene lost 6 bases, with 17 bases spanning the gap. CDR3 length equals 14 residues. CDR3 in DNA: TGTGCCAGCGCGCCCGGGACTGGGATCAATGAGCAGTTCTTC. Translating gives CASAPGTGINEQFF.

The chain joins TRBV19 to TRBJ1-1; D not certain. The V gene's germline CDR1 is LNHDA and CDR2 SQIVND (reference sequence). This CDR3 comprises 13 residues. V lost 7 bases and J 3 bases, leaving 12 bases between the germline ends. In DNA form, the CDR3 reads TGTGCCAGTAAATTAGACATTCACACTGAAGCTTTCTTT. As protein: CASKLDIHTEAFF.

The CDR3 region is CASTGGGRTQYF. The CDR3 DNA is TGTGCCAGCACGGGCGGGGGGCGCACGCAGTATTTT. V and J are TRBV6-1 and TRBJ2-3, with 8 bases aligning to TRBD2. Looked up from germline, CDR1 is MNHNS and CDR2 is SASEGT. Losses at the gene ends were 7 bases for V and 9 bases for J; bases not matched to a gene: 6. The CDR3 is 12 residues long.